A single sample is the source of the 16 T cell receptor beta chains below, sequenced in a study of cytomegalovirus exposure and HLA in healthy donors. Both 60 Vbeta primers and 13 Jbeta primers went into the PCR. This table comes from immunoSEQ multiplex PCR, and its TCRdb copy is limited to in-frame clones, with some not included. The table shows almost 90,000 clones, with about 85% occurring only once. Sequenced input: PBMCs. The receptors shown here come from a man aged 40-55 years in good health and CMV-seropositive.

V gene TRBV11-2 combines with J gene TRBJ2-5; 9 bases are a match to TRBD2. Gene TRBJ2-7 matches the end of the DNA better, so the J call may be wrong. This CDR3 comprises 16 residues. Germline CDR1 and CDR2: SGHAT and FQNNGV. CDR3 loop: CASSPRGASGIYEQYF. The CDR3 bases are TGTGCCAGCAGCCCCAGAGGTGCTAGCGGGATCTACGAGCAGTACTTC.

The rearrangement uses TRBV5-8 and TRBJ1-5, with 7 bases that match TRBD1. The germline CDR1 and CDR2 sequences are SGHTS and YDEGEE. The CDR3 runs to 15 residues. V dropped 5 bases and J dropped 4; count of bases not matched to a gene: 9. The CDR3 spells CASRMTGNGNQPQHF. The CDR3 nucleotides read TGTGCCAGCAGGATGACAGGGAACGGGAATCAGCCCCAGCATTTT.

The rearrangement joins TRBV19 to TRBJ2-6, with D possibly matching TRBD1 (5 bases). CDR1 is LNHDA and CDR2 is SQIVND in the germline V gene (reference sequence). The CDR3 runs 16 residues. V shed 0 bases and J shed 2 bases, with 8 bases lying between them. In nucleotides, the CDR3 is TGTGCCAGTAGTATAGAGGCAGGGACTGGGGCCAACGTCCTGACTTTC. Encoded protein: CASSIEAGTGANVLTF.

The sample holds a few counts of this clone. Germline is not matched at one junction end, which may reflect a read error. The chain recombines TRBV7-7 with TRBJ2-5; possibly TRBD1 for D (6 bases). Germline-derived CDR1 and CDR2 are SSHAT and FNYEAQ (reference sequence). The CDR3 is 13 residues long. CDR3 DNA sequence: TGTGCTAGCAGCAAAGACAGGCAAGAGACCCAGTACTTC. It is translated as CASSKDRQETQYF. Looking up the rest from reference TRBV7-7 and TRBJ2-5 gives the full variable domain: GAGVSQSPRYKVTKRGQDVTLRCDPISSHATLYWYQQALGQGPEFLTYFNYEAQPDKSGLPSDRFSAERPEGSISTLTIQRTEQRDSAMYRCASSKDRQETQYFGPGTRLLVL.

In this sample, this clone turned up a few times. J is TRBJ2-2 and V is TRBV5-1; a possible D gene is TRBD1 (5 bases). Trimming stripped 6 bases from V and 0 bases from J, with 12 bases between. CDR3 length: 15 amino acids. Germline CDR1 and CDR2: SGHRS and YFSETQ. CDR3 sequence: CASKWTRANTGELFF. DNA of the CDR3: TGCGCCAGCAAGTGGACAAGAGCGAACACCGGGGAGCTGTTTTTT.

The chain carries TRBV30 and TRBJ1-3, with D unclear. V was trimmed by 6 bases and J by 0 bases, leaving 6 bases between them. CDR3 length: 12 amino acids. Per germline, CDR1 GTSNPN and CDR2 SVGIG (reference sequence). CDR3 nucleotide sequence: TGTGCCTGTGCGTCCTCTGGAAACACCATATATTTT. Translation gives CACASSGNTIYF.

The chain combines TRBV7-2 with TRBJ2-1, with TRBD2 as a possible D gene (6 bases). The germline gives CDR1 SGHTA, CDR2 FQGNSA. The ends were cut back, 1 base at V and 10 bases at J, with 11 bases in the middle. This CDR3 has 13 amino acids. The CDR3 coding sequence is TGTGCCAGCAGCTTAGGCCCGGCGGGAGAGCAGTTCTTC. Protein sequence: CASSLGPAGEQFF.

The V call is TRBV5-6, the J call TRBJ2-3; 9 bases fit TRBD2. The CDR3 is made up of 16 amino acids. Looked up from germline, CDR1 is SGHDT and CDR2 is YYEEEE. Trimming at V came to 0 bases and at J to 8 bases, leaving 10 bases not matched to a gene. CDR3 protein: CASSLDGDAGGSTQYF. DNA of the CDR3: TGTGCCAGCAGCTTGGACGGGGACGCGGGAGGGAGTACGCAGTATTTT. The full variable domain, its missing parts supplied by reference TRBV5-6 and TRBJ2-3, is DAGVTQSPTHLIKTRGQQVTLRCSPKSGHDTVSWYQQALGQGPQFIFQYYEEEERQRGNFPDRFSGHQFPNYSSELNVNALLLGDSALYLCASSLDGDAGGSTQYFGPGTRLTVL.

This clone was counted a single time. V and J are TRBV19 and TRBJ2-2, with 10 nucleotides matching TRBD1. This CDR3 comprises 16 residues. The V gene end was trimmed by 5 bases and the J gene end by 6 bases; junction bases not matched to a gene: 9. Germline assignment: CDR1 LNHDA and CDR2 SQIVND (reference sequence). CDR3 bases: TGTGCCAGTAGTCCCCGGGACAGGGGTAGGGCCGGGGAGCTGTTTTTT. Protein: CASSPRDRGRAGELFF.

The CDR3 coding sequence is TGCGCCAGCAGTGAGAACCTTAGAGAGACCCAGTACTTC. It is translated as CASSENLRETQYF. The chain recombines TRBV10-2 with TRBJ2-5; D not certain. CDR3 size: 13 residues. V was clipped by 2 bases and J by 4 bases, with 8 bases between them. Germline-derived CDR1 and CDR2 are WSHSY and SAAADI.

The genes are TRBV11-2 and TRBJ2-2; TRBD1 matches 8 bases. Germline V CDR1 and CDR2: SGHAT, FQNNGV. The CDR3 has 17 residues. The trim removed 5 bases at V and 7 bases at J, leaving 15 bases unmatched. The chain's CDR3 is CASSGTNRGRSSGELFF. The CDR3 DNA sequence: TGTGCCAGCAGCGGAACGAACAGGGGGAGGTCCAGCGGGGAGCTGTTTTTT.

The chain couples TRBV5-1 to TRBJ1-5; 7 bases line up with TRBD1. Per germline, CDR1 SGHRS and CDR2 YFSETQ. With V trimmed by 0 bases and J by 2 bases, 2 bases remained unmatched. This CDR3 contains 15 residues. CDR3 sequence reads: CASSLGTGGNQPQHF. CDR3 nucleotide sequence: TGCGCCAGCAGCTTGGGTACAGGGGGCAATCAGCCCCAGCATTTT.

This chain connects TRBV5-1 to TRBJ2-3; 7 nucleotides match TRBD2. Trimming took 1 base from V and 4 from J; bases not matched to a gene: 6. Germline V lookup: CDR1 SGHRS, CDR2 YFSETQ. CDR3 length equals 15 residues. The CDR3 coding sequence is TGCGCCAGCAGCTTGTCCCAGGGAGGGGCAGATACGCAGTATTTT. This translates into CASSLSQGGADTQYF.

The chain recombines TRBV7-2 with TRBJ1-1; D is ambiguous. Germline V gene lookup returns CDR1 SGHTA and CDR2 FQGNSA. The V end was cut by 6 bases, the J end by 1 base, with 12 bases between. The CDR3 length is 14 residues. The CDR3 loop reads CASRRDAGNTEAFF. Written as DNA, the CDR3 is TGTGCCAGCAGACGAGACGCGGGGAACACTGAAGCTTTCTTT.

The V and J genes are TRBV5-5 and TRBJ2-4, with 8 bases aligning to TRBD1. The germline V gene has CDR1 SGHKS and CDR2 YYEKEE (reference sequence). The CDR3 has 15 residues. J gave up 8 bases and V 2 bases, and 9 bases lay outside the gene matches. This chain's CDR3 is CASSFSGQGMDIQYF. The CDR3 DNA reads TGTGCCAGCAGCTTTTCCGGACAGGGTATGGACATTCAGTACTTC.

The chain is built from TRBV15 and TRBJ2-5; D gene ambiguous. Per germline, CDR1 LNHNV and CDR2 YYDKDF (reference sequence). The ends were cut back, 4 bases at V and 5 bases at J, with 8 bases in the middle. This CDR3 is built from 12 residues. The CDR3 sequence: CATSNVRETQYF. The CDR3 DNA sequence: TGTGCCACCAGCAACGTTCGGGAGACCCAGTACTTC.